This T cell receptor (beta chain) comes out of a study of blood T cells in healthy people across ages. The germline V gene encodes CDR1 KGHDR and CDR2 SFDVKD. The CDR3 sequence is 14 residues long. The ends lost 8 bases at V and 7 bases at J; junction bases unmatched: 7. The authors ran a second PCR of roughly 6 to 12 cycles using a sample-barcoded 5' primer and a J-beta primer mix. TCRdb re-analysed the 5' RACE reads in MiXCR, keeping a single row per CDR3 protein. The sample carries about 570,000 distinct CDR3 sequences, roughly a quarter recorded once. Donors were healthy Caucasian individuals from Russia aged about 6 to 100. Per sample, at least 6 micrograms of total RNA were extracted.

The receptor's source is a woman between 65 and 79 years old in good health. Sequenced sample: blood. The chain has TRBV24-1 and TRBJ2-2; 9 positions match TRBD1. This CDR3 reads CATKGQGSDGELFF. CDR3 nucleotides: TGTGCCACCAAGGGACAGGGATCCGACGGGGAGCTGTTTTTT.